The sequence of this T cell receptor beta chain was determined in a study of cytomegalovirus exposure and HLA in healthy donors. Study results and caveats: Donor immune exposure was known only as CMV serostatus. A later analysis associated 15,000 to 20,000 TCR beta sequences with HLA alleles at a 0.05 false discovery rate. Cytomegalovirus-associated status was assigned to 164 TCR beta chains.

This CDR3 is 13 amino acids long. Germline CDR1 and CDR2: MNHEY and SMNVEV (reference sequence). With V trimmed by 2 bases and J by 5 bases, 2 bases remained unmatched. The sample holds a few counts of this clone. Its antigen is not known. Primers included in the PCR were 60 Vbeta and 13 Jbeta primers. Sequencing used immunoSEQ multiplex PCR; TCRdb keeps in-frame clones, though not all of them. The table shows about 130,000 clones, with approximately 80% occurring only once. The TCR sequence derives from a man aged 30-40 years in good health and CMV-seropositive. The rearrangement uses TRBV27 and TRBJ1-1; 7 positions agree with TRBD1. The sample consisted of PBMCs. CDR3 DNA: TGTGCCAGCAGTTTAGTCAGGGGGACTGAAGCTTTCTTT. Amino acids: CASSLVRGTEAFF.